Shown below are 4 T cell receptor beta chains from a single sample sequenced in a study of T cells in Graves' hyperthyroidism and ophthalmopathy. The investigators amplified TCR beta CDR3 regions from RNA transcripts. During a first-round RT-PCR of the TCR CDR3, the HTBI primer set was used. Each CDR3 protein is one row after TCRdb ran MiXCR on the multiplex PCR reads. The table has around 300,000 distinct CDR3 sequences, 12% to 15% seen once. Sequenced sample: blood. The receptors stem from a woman between 45 and 60 years old with Graves' hyperthyroidism that later progressed to Graves' ophthalmopathy.

This clonotype was seen at least ten times. This sequence joins TRBV20-1 and TRBJ1-5; D ambiguous. The V gene lost 4 bases and the J gene lost 3 bases, with 22 bases spanning the gap. Germline V CDR1 and CDR2: DFQATT, SNEGSKA (reference sequence). The CDR3 extends over 17 amino acids. The CDR3 here is CSAIFLRTRRPNQPQHF. DNA for the CDR3: TGCAGTGCTATATTCCTCCGTACCCGACGGCCCAATCAGCCCCAGCATTTT.

This clonotype was counted between two and nine times. The chain combines TRBV12-3 or TRBV12-4 with TRBJ2-7; maybe TRBD2 (6 bases). CDR3 length equals 14 residues. V was trimmed by 4 bases and J by 3 bases, leaving 13 bases between them. The CDR3 DNA follows: TGTGCCAGCAGTTGGTCGGGAGTGGACTACGAGCAGTACTTC. Translated: CASSWSGVDYEQYF.

This clonotype was seen a handful of times. This chain connects TRBV15 to TRBJ2-3; 9 positions agree with TRBD2. In germline, CDR1 is LNHNV, CDR2 YYDKDF (reference sequence). V gave up 2 bases and J gave up 2 bases; unmatched junction bases: 14. This CDR3 has 19 residues. The CDR3 loop reads CATSRRRPGGRVPTDTQYF. In DNA form, the CDR3 reads TGTGCCACCAGCAGACGAAGGCCCGGCGGGAGGGTTCCCACAGATACGCAGTATTTT.

V gene TRBV5-5 combines with J gene TRBJ1-5; D is unclear. Germline CDR1 and CDR2: SGHKS and YYEKEE (reference sequence). The CDR3 consists of 13 residues. Trimming stripped 3 bases from V and 3 bases from J, with 7 bases between. Here the CDR3 reads CASSWGPNQPQHF. The CDR3 DNA sequence: TGTGCCAGCAGCTGGGGTCCCAATCAGCCCCAGCATTTT.